This entry lists 18 T cell receptor beta chains sequenced from one sample in a study of cytomegalovirus exposure and HLA in healthy donors. Primers for the PCR totalled 60 Vbeta and 13 Jbeta. The table came from immunoSEQ multiplex PCR; TCRdb's copy has only in-frame clones and leaves some out. Among some 91,000 clones listed, around four fifths were seen once. Material: PBMCs. The receptors come from a man in his forties in good health and CMV-seropositive.

In its sample, this clone was seen a few times. This chain joins TRBV4-1 and TRBJ2-3, with TRBD1 identical over 10 bases. Germline loops: CDR1 MGHRA, CDR2 YSYEKL. This CDR3 spans 19 amino acids. Trimming at V came to 1 base and at J to 3 bases, leaving 13 bases not matched to a gene. The CDR3 DNA is TGCGCCAGCAGCCAAGCCCCTCCGGGACAGGGGTTGAGGACAGATACGCAGTATTTT. This gives the protein CASSQAPPGQGLRTDTQYF.

V usage is TRBV7-2 and J usage is TRBJ2-3; 7 bases fit TRBD2. CDR3 length equals 15 residues. Germline V gene data show CDR1 as SGHTA and CDR2 as FQGNSA. Germline trimming cut 4 bases from V and 2 bases from J; bases unmatched to any gene: 6. The CDR3 nucleotides are TGTGCCAGCAGCTCCAGCGGGACGACCACAGATACGCAGTATTTT. Translation: CASSSSGTTTDTQYF. The full variable domain, its missing parts supplied by reference TRBV7-2 and TRBJ2-3, is GAGVSQSPSNKVTEKGKDVELRCDPISGHTALYWYRQSLGQGLEFLIYFQGNSAPDKSGLPSDRFSAERTGGSVSTLTIQRTQQEDSAVYLCASSSSGTTTDTQYFGPGTRLTVL.

V usage is TRBV29-1 and J usage is TRBJ2-1, with 10 bases aligning to TRBD2. V dropped 6 bases and J dropped 2; count of bases not matched to a gene: 10. This CDR3 comprises 16 residues. From germline, CDR1 is SQVTM and CDR2 ANQGSEA. The chain's CDR3 is CSVAGSGGAAYNEQFF. CDR3 DNA sequence: TGCAGCGTAGCCGGCAGCGGGGGGGCGGCCTACAATGAGCAGTTCTTC.

The chain joins TRBV10-2 to TRBJ2-1; 9 nucleotides align to TRBD1. Trimming took 7 bases from V and 8 from J; bases not matched to a gene: 12. Germline loops: CDR1 WSHSY, CDR2 SAAADI. The CDR3 is 15 amino acids. This CDR3 reads CASNRAGTGLHEQFF. The CDR3 nucleotides read TGCGCCAGCAATCGGGCCGGGACAGGGCTCCATGAGCAGTTCTTC.

The gene calls are TRBV6-1 and TRBJ1-6; tentatively, D is TRBD1 (6 bases). V lost 7 bases and J 4 bases, leaving 8 bases between the germline ends. This CDR3 comprises 13 residues. Germline CDR1 MNHNS, CDR2 SASEGT. In nucleotides, the CDR3 is TGTGCCAGCAAACAGGGTTATAATTCACCCCTCCACTTT. This codes for CASKQGYNSPLHF.

V usage is TRBV5-1 and J usage is TRBJ2-6, with 8 bases that match TRBD2. V gave up 0 bases and J gave up 4 bases; unmatched junction bases: 18. The CDR3 has 21 amino acids. CDR1 is SGHRS, CDR2 YFSETQ, per germline. The CDR3 here is CASSLEVGGAYPPDGANVLTF. The DNA for the CDR3 is TGCGCCAGCAGCTTGGAGGTCGGGGGGGCTTACCCCCCTGACGGGGCCAACGTCCTGACTTTC.

The gene calls are TRBV19 and TRBJ2-7, with 9 nucleotides matching TRBD1. The CDR3 is 15 residues long. The germline CDR1 and CDR2 sequences are LNHDA and SQIVND (reference sequence). Trimming cost V 5 bases and J 1 base; bases outside gene matches: 6. CDR3 residues: CASSVTGTGSYEQYF. The CDR3 coding sequence is TGTGCCAGTAGTGTCACCGGGACAGGGTCCTACGAGCAGTACTTC.

This clone appeared a single time. The J gene is TRBJ2-7, the V gene TRBV19; 11 bases fit TRBD2. The J segment lost 2 bases and the V segment lost 3 bases, leaving 12 bases of the junction unmatched. The CDR3 sequence is 18 residues long. Germline V gives CDR1 LNHDA, CDR2 SQIVND (reference sequence). The CDR3 protein is CASSMSHGLAGPAYEQYF. The CDR3 bases are TGTGCCAGTAGTATGAGTCACGGACTAGCGGGCCCAGCCTACGAGCAGTACTTC.

V and J are TRBV7-2 and TRBJ2-5; no firm D call. V was cut by 6 bases and J by 5 bases, with 19 bases left in between. CDR3 size: 15 residues. The germline gives CDR1 SGHTA, CDR2 FQGNSA. This CDR3 reads CASSSRLLERETQYF. CDR3 nucleotide sequence: TGTGCCAGCAGTTCCCGTTTACTCGAGAGGGAGACCCAGTACTTC. The variable domain in full, completed from reference TRBV7-2 and TRBJ2-5, reads GAGVSQSPSNKVTEKGKDVELRCDPISGHTALYWYRQSLGQGLEFLIYFQGNSAPDKSGLPSDRFSAERTGGSVSTLTIQRTQQEDSAVYLCASSSRLLERETQYFGPGTRLLVL.

The chain joins TRBV7-9 to TRBJ2-2; possibly TRBD1 for D (6 bases). CDR1 is SEHNR and CDR2 is FQNEAQ in the germline V gene (reference sequence). CDR3 length equals 14 residues. V shed 9 bases and J shed 0 bases, with 11 bases lying between them. CDR3 sequence reads: CASPTGPNTGELFF. In DNA, the CDR3 is TGTGCCAGTCCAACAGGGCCGAACACCGGGGAGCTGTTTTTT.

The chain links TRBV10-1 to TRBJ2-1, with 9 bases fitting TRBD2. With 2 bases clipped from V and 6 bases from J, the junction kept 5 bases outside the gene matches. This CDR3 is 15 amino acids long. CDR1 and CDR2 from the germline V gene are WNHNN and SYGVQD (reference sequence). Here the CDR3 DNA reads TGCGCCAGCAGTGAGGTCCCTAGCGGGATCAATGAGCAGTTCTTC. The encoded protein is CASSEVPSGINEQFF.

This clone came up once. The chain couples TRBV7-6 to TRBJ1-4; possible D gene TRBD1, 5 bases. The germline V gene has CDR1 SGHVS and CDR2 FNYEAQ. The germline V and J ends were trimmed by 8 bases and 2 bases, with 9 bases remaining between them. This CDR3 has 13 residues. The CDR3 DNA sequence: TGTGCCAGCGGGGGGTGGACTAATGAAAAACTGTTTTTT. Its protein is CASGGWTNEKLFF.

V and J are TRBV4-2 and TRBJ1-4; D is ambiguous. This CDR3 region has 16 residues. Trimming took 2 bases from V and 4 from J, leaving 14 bases between them. Germline CDR1 is LGHNA and CDR2 is YNFKEQ. CDR3 sequence: CASSQPGGRNNEKLFF. The CDR3 bases are TGTGCCAGCAGCCAACCCGGAGGGCGGAATAATGAAAAACTGTTTTTT.

The rearrangement uses TRBV2 and TRBJ2-5, with 8 bases aligning to TRBD1. The CDR3 has 15 amino acids. V trimming: 4 bases; J trimming: 4 bases; junction bases outside the gene matches: 8. The germline V gene encodes CDR1 SNHLY and CDR2 FYNNEI. The CDR3 DNA reads as TGTGCCAGCAGTGCGCAGGCCAGGGGGCCAGAGACCCAGTACTTC. Translated, it gives CASSAQARGPETQYF.

The gene calls are TRBV7-6 and TRBJ2-1, with TRBD1 as a possible D gene (7 bases). Trimming stripped 5 bases from V and 10 bases from J, with 18 bases between. CDR3 length: 14 residues. Germline loops: CDR1 SGHVS, CDR2 FNYEAQ. CDR3 loop: CASSPPGGGLEQFF. Here the CDR3 DNA reads TGTGCCAGCAGCCCCCCTGGAGGGGGCTTGGAGCAGTTCTTC.

The chain uses TRBV19 and TRBJ1-5; 8 nucleotides agree with TRBD1. Losses at the gene ends were 10 bases for V and 5 bases for J; bases not matched to a gene: 10. From germline, CDR1 is LNHDA and CDR2 SQIVND (reference sequence). The CDR3 totals 14 residues. The CDR3 reads CATSPGQGDQPQHF. The CDR3 DNA reads as TGTGCCACCTCACCCGGACAGGGTGATCAGCCCCAGCATTTT.

The chain joins TRBV6-1 to TRBJ1-5; D call uncertain. Germline V gives CDR1 MNHNS, CDR2 SASEGT. This CDR3 region has 15 residues. Trimming shortened V by 4 bases and J by 3 bases, and 13 bases separated the two germline ends. The CDR3 DNA reads as TGTGCCAGCAGTGGGGAGTTCTCCAACAATCAGCCCCAGCATTTT. Translation: CASSGEFSNNQPQHF.

This chain connects TRBV7-2 to TRBJ2-3, with D tentatively TRBD2 (6 bases). V dropped 3 bases and J dropped 1 base, with 14 bases sitting between them. CDR1 is SGHTA, CDR2 FQGNSA, per germline. The CDR3 contains 16 residues. CDR3 coding DNA: TGTGCCAGCAGCTTCAGGAGCGGGCGGGGCACAGATACGCAGTATTTT. This encodes CASSFRSGRGTDTQYF.